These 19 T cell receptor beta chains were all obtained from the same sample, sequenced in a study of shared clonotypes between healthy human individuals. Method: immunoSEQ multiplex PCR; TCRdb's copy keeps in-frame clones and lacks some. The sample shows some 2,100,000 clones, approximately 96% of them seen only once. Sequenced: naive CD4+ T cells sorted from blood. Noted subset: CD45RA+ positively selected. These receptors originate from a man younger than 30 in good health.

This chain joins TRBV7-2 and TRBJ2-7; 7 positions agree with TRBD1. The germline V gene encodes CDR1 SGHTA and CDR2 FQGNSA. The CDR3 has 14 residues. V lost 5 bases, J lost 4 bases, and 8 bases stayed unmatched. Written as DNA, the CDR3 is TGTGCCAGCAGCCGTACGACAGGGCCATACGAGCAGTACTTC. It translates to CASSRTTGPYEQYF. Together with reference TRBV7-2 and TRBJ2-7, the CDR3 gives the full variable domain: GAGVSQSPSNKVTEKGKDVELRCDPISGHTALYWYRQSLGQGLEFLIYFQGNSAPDKSGLPSDRFSAERTGGSVSTLTIQRTQQEDSAVYLCASSRTTGPYEQYFGPGTRLTVT.

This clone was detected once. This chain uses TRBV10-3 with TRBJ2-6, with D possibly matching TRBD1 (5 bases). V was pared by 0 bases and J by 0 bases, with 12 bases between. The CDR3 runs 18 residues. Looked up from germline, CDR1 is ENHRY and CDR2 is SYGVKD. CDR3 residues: CAISESTVLVSGANVLTF. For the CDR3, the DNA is TGTGCCATCAGTGAGTCGACAGTACTCGTCTCTGGGGCCAACGTCCTGACTTTC.

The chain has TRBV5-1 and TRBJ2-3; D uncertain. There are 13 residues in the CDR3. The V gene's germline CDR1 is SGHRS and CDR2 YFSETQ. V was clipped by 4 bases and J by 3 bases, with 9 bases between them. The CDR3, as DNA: TGCGCCAGCAGCCTCTTTGGGACAGATACGCAGTATTTT. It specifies CASSLFGTDTQYF.

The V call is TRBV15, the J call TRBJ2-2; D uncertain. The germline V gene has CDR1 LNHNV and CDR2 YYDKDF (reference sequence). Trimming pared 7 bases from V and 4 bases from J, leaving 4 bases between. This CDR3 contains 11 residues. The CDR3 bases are TGTGCCACCACTACCACCGGGGAGCTGTTTTTT. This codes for CATTTTGELFF.

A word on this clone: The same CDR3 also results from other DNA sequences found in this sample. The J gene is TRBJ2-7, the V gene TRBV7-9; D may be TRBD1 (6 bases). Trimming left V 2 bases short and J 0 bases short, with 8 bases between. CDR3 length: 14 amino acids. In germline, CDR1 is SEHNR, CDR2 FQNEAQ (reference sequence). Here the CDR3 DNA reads TGTGCCAGCAGCTTACAGGGGAACTCCTACGAGCAGTACTTC. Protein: CASSLQGNSYEQYF. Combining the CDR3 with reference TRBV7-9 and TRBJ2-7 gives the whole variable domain DTGVSQNPRHKITKRGQNVTFRCDPISEHNRLYWYRQTLGQGPEFLTYFQNEAQLEKSRLLSDRFSAERPKGSFSTLEIQRTEQGDSAMYLCASSLQGNSYEQYFGPGTRLTVT.

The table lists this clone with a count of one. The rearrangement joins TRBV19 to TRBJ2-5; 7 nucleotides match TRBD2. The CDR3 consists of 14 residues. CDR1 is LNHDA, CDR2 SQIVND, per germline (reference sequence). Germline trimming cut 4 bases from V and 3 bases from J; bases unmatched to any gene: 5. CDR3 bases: TGTGCCAGTAGTACATCTAGCGGAGAAGAGACCCAGTACTTC. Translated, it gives CASSTSSGEETQYF.

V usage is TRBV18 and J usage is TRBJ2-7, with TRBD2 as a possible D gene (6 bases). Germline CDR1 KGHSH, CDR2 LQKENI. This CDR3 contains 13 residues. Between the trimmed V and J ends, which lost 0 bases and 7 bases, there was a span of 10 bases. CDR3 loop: CASSPPTGGEQYF. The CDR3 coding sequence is TGTGCCAGCTCACCACCTACAGGAGGGGAGCAGTACTTC.

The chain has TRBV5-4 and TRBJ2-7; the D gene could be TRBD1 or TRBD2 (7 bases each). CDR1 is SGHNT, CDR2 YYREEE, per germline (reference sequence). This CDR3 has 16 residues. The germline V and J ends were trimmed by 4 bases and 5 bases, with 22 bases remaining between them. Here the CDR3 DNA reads TGTGCCAGCAGCGGAACAGGGGTGGGAGGGGGAAACGAGCAGTACTTC. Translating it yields CASSGTGVGGGNEQYF. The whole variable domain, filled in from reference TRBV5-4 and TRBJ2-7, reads ETGVTQSPTHLIKTRGQQVTLRCSSQSGHNTVSWYQQALGQGPQFIFQYYREEENGRGNFPPRFSGLQFPNYSSELNVNALELDDSALYLCASSGTGVGGGNEQYFGPGTRLTVT.

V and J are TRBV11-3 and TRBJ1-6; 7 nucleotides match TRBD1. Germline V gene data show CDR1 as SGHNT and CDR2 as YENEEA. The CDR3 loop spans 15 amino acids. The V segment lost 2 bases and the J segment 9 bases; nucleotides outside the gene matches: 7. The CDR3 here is CASSLCQGEGSPLHF. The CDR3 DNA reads TGTGCCAGCAGCTTATGTCAGGGGGAGGGTTCACCCCTCCACTTT. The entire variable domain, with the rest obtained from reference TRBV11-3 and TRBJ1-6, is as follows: EAGVVQSPRYKIIEKKQPVAFWCNPISGHNTLYWYLQNLGQGPELLIRYENEEAVDDSQLPKDRFSAERLKGVDSTLKIQPAELGDSAVYLCASSLCQGEGSPLHFGNGTRLTVT.

CDR3 bases: TGTGCCAGCTCCCTATCGATGACAGGCTCTGGAAACACCATATATTTT. Its protein is CASSLSMTGSGNTIYF. This chain joins TRBV18 and TRBJ1-3; TRBD1 is a possible D gene (6 bases). The CDR3 is 16 amino acids. The V and J ends lost 6 bases and 0 bases respectively, with 15 bases between them. Germline V lookup: CDR1 KGHSH, CDR2 LQKENI. Full variable domain (missing parts from reference TRBV18 and TRBJ1-3): NAGVMQNPRHLVRRRGQEARLRCSPMKGHSHVYWYRQLPEEGLKFMVYLQKENIIDESGMPKERFSAEFPKEGPSILRIQQVVRGDSAAYFCASSLSMTGSGNTIYFGEGSWLTVV.

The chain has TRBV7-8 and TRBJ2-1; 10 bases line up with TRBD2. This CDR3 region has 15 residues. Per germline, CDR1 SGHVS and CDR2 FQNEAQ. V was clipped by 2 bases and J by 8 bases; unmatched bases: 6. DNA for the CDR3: TGTGCCAGCAGCTTAAGGGCTAGCGGGGGCGATGAGCAGTTCTTC. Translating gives CASSLRASGGDEQFF.

As DNA, the CDR3 is TGTGCCAGCACCCAAAGGACAGGGGGCTACGAGCAGTACTTC. It translates to CASTQRTGGYEQYF. The chain employs TRBV6-5 and TRBJ2-7; TRBD1 aligns across 10 bases. Germline V gives CDR1 MNHEY, CDR2 SVGAGI. Trimming removed 7 bases from V and 3 bases from J; junction bases left unmatched: 6. The CDR3 is made up of 14 amino acids.

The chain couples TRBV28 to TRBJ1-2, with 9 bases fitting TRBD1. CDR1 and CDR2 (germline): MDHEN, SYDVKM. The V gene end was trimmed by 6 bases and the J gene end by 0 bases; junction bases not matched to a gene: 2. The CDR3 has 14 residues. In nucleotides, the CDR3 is TGTGCCAGCAGCCGGGACAGGGCTAACTATGGCTACACCTTC. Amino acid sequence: CASSRDRANYGYTF.

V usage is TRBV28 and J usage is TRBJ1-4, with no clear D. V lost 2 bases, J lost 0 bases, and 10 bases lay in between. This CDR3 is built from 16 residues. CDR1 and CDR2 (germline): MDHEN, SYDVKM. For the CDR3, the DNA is TGTGCCAGCAGTTTACCGGGCACTGCAACTAATGAAAAACTGTTTTTT. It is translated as CASSLPGTATNEKLFF. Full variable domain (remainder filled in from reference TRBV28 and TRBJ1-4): DVKVTQSSRYLVKRTGEKVFLECVQDMDHENMFWYRQDPGLGLRLIYFSYDVKMKEKGDIPEGYSVSREKKERFSLILESASTNQTSMYLCASSLPGTATNEKLFFGSGTQLSVL.

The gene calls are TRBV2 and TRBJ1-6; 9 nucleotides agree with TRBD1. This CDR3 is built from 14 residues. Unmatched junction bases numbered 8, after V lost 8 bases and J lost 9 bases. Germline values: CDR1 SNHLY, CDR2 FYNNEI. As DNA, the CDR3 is TGTGCCAGCGGCGGGGGACAGGGAAGTTCACCCCTCCACTTT. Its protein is CASGGGQGSSPLHF.

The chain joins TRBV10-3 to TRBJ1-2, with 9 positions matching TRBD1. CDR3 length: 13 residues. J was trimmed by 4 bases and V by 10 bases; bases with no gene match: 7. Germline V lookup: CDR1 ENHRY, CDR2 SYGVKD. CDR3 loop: CATRTGETYGYTF. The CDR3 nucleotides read TGTGCCACTCGGACAGGGGAGACCTATGGCTACACCTTC.

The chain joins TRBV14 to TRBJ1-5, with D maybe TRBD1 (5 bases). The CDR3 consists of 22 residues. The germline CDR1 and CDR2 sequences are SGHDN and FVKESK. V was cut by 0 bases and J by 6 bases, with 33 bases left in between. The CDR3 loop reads CASSQDLGLVAGGLAVIQPQHF. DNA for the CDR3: TGTGCCAGCAGCCAAGACCTAGGTTTGGTTGCTGGGGGGTTAGCGGTTATTCAGCCCCAGCATTTT.

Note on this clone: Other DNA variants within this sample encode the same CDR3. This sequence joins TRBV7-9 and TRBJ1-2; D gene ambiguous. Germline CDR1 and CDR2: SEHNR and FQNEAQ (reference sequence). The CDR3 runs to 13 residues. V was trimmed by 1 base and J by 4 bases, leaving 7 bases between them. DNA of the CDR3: TGTGCCAGCAGCTTAGGGCAGTTCTATGGCTACACCTTC. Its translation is CASSLGQFYGYTF.

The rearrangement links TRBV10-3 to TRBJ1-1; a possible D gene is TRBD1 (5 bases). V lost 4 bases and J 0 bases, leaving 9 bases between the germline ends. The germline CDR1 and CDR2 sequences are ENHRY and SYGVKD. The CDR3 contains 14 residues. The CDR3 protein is CAISVGGVNTEAFF. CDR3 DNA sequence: TGTGCCATCAGTGTGGGGGGAGTGAACACTGAAGCTTTCTTT.